Shown below are 29 T cell receptor beta chains from a single sample sequenced in a study of T cell responses to AZD1222 COVID-19 vaccine. Produced via immunoSEQ multiplex PCR; TCRdb's table is partial and in-frame only. The sample yields over 150,000 clones, 88% seen once. Sequenced material: peripheral blood, taken 28 days after the second AZD1222 dose. The receptors derive from an adult who received the AZD1222 COVID-19 vaccine.

The chain links TRBV2 to TRBJ2-7; TRBD1 aligns across 12 bases. CDR3 size: 15 residues. The V gene end was trimmed by 6 bases and the J gene end by 7 bases; junction bases not matched to a gene: 10. Per germline, CDR1 SNHLY and CDR2 FYNNEI. CDR3 DNA sequence: TGTGCCAGCAGCCTCCTGGGACAGGGGGCGCGGGAGCAGTACTTC. Its protein product is CASSLLGQGAREQYF.

This rearrangement joins TRBV5-4 to TRBJ2-1; tentative D call: TRBD2 (6 bases). Trimming took off 3 bases at V and 6 bases at J, with 10 bases between the two ends. CDR3 length equals 13 residues. In germline, CDR1 is SGHNT, CDR2 YYREEE (reference sequence). CDR3 DNA sequence: TGTGCCAGCAGCTCGGGACTCCCCAATGAGCAGTTCTTC. Translated: CASSSGLPNEQFF.

A few counts support this clone. The chain uses TRBV12-3 or TRBV12-4 and TRBJ2-7; D is unclear. With 4 bases removed from V and 3 bases from J, the gap between germline ends came to 4 bases. CDR3 length equals 11 residues. The CDR3 region has the DNA TGTGCCAGCAGTTACAACTACGAGCAGTACTTC. Its translation is CASSYNYEQYF.

V is TRBV5-1 and J is TRBJ2-7; 7 positions match TRBD2. The germline gives CDR1 SGHRS, CDR2 YFSETQ. The CDR3 is 13 residues long. V shed 4 bases, J shed 7 bases, and the junction held 8 bases outside the gene matches. CDR3 residues: CASSPGGVGEQYF. DNA for the CDR3: TGCGCCAGCAGCCCGGGGGGAGTTGGTGAGCAGTACTTC. The full variable domain, completed using reference TRBV5-1 and TRBJ2-7, is KAGVTQTPRYLIKTRGQQVTLSCSPISGHRSVSWYQQTPGQGLQFLFEYFSETQRNKGNFPGRFSGRQFSNSRSEMNVSTLELGDSALYLCASSPGGVGEQYFGPGTRLTVT.

V is TRBV6-2 or TRBV6-3 and J is TRBJ2-1, with D perhaps matching TRBD2 (6 bases). CDR1 is MNHEY, CDR2 SVGEGT, per germline. The length of the CDR3 is 15 residues. The V and J ends lost 4 bases and 5 bases respectively, with 15 bases between them. The CDR3: CASSSREYANNEQFF. The CDR3 nucleotides read TGTGCCAGCAGTTCCCGGGAGTATGCAAACAATGAGCAGTTCTTC.

This clone was counted a few times. The CDR3 sequence is CASSLGAGVFEKLFF. CDR3 in DNA: TGTGCCAGCAGTTTAGGCGCAGGGGTGTTCGAAAAACTGTTTTTT. The V and J genes are TRBV27 and TRBJ1-4; possibly TRBD1 for D (6 bases). The V and J ends lost 2 bases and 8 bases respectively, with 15 bases between them. Germline V gene data show CDR1 as MNHEY and CDR2 as SMNVEV (reference sequence). This CDR3 spans 15 amino acids.

This clone has only one observation. This chain joins TRBV4-1 and TRBJ2-7; perhaps TRBD1 as D (5 bases). There are 14 residues in the CDR3. Trimming took 0 bases from V and 6 from J, leaving 12 bases between them. CDR1 is MGHRA and CDR2 is YSYEKL in the germline V gene. DNA for the CDR3: TGCGCCAGCAGCCAAGAGGTGTCAGGGCTCGAGCAGTACTTC. Protein: CASSQEVSGLEQYF.

The gene calls are TRBV5-4 and TRBJ1-1; D is perhaps TRBD1 (6 bases). The CDR3 totals 15 residues. Per germline, CDR1 SGHNT and CDR2 YYREEE (reference sequence). Between the trimmed V and J ends, which lost 0 bases and 0 bases, there was a span of 9 bases. CDR3 loop: CASSLARDMNTEAFF. In DNA form, the CDR3 reads TGTGCCAGCAGCTTGGCCAGGGACATGAACACTGAAGCTTTCTTT.

CDR3 DNA: TGTGCCAGTAGTACGACAGGGGGAATGGGGGATACGCAGTATTTT. Its translation: CASSTTGGMGDTQYF. This chain joins TRBV19 and TRBJ2-3; 9 nucleotides line up with TRBD1. The CDR3 is 15 amino acids. CDR1 and CDR2 from the germline V gene are LNHDA and SQIVND (reference sequence). V lost 4 bases and J lost 6; bases outside the gene matches: 8. Combining the CDR3 with reference TRBV19 and TRBJ2-3 gives the whole variable domain DGGITQSPKYLFRKEGQNVTLSCEQNLNHDAMYWYRQDPGQGLRLIYYSQIVNDFQKGDIAEGYSVSREKKESFPLTVTSAQKNPTAFYLCASSTTGGMGDTQYFGPGTRLTVL.

This rearrangement joins TRBV5-1 to TRBJ2-3, with D perhaps matching TRBD2 (5 bases). With 5 bases removed from V and 3 bases from J, the gap between germline ends came to 16 bases. Germline V CDR1 and CDR2: SGHRS, YFSETQ. This CDR3 has 15 amino acids. Here the CDR3 reads CASSVYSRRTDTQYF. CDR3 nucleotides: TGCGCCAGCAGTGTCTATTCCCGGAGGACAGATACGCAGTATTTT. The full variable domain, rest sourced from reference TRBV5-1 and TRBJ2-3, is KAGVTQTPRYLIKTRGQQVTLSCSPISGHRSVSWYQQTPGQGLQFLFEYFSETQRNKGNFPGRFSGRQFSNSRSEMNVSTLELGDSALYLCASSVYSRRTDTQYFGPGTRLTVL.

The chain links TRBV5-1 to TRBJ1-5, with 9 nucleotides matching TRBD1. Germline V lookup: CDR1 SGHRS, CDR2 YFSETQ. This CDR3 has 16 residues. Trimming at V came to 0 bases and at J to 2 bases, leaving 3 bases not matched to a gene. CDR3 region: CASSLGDRDGNQPQHF. Here the CDR3 DNA reads TGCGCCAGCAGCTTGGGGGACAGGGACGGCAATCAGCCCCAGCATTTT.

This chain connects TRBV29-1 to TRBJ1-2; 8 positions agree with TRBD1. This CDR3 region has 11 residues. Looked up from germline, CDR1 is SQVTM and CDR2 is ANQGSEA. V lost 7 bases and J lost 6; bases outside the gene matches: 4. DNA for the CDR3: TGCAGCGCAAGACAGGGGCATGGCTACACCTTC. Translated, it gives CSARQGHGYTF.

This clone was seen a few times. The chain uses TRBV9 and TRBJ2-7, with TRBD2 matching 12 bases. Losses at the gene ends were 2 bases for V and 6 bases for J; bases not matched to a gene: 3. CDR1 and CDR2 from the germline V gene are SGDLS and YYNGEE. The CDR3 has 14 amino acids. The CDR3 loop is CASSVTSGGGEQYF. The CDR3 nucleotides read TGTGCCAGCAGCGTGACTAGCGGGGGAGGCGAGCAGTACTTC.

With respect to this clone: At the DNA level, this CDR3 is encoded by other sequences in the same sample as well. The chain joins TRBV5-1 to TRBJ2-7; D is unresolved. The CDR3 totals 14 residues. Germline CDR1 reads SGHRS; CDR2 reads YFSETQ. V gave up 0 bases and J gave up 3 bases, with 10 bases separating them. Written as DNA, the CDR3 is TGCGCCAGCAGCTTGGCCGGAACCAACTACGAGCAGTACTTC. Its protein product is CASSLAGTNYEQYF. The full variable domain, completed using reference TRBV5-1 and TRBJ2-7, is KAGVTQTPRYLIKTRGQQVTLSCSPISGHRSVSWYQQTPGQGLQFLFEYFSETQRNKGNFPGRFSGRQFSNSRSEMNVSTLELGDSALYLCASSLAGTNYEQYFGPGTRLTVT.

This chain connects TRBV3-1 (or the pseudogene TRBV3-2) to TRBJ2-1; 7 bases map to TRBD2. The CDR3 runs to 15 residues. The V gene's germline CDR1 is LGHDT and CDR2 YNNKEL (reference sequence). V gave up 4 bases and J gave up 2 bases; unmatched junction bases: 5. This CDR3 is CASSPLAGAYNEQFF. The CDR3 DNA follows: TGTGCCAGCAGCCCGCTGGCGGGAGCCTACAATGAGCAGTTCTTC.

This chain uses TRBV6-5 with TRBJ2-4, with D possibly TRBD1 on 5 matching bases. This CDR3 spans 11 amino acids. Germline loops: CDR1 MNHEY, CDR2 SVGAGI. Deletions cut 6 bases from V and 7 bases from J, with 7 bases between. In nucleotides, the CDR3 is TGTGCCAGCAGGAACAGGAACATTCAGTACTTC. Its protein is CASRNRNIQYF.

The V call is TRBV19, the J call TRBJ2-7, with TRBD1 identical over 10 bases. Trimming at V came to 4 bases and at J to 6 bases, leaving 6 bases not matched to a gene. The CDR3 length is 14 residues. In germline, CDR1 is LNHDA, CDR2 SQIVND (reference sequence). CDR3 region: CASSTGTGVFEQYF. CDR3 nucleotides: TGTGCCAGTAGTACCGGGACAGGGGTGTTCGAGCAGTACTTC.

This sequence joins TRBV5-4 and TRBJ1-4; TRBD1 matches 7 bases. The germline CDR1 and CDR2 sequences are SGHNT and YYREEE (reference sequence). CDR3 length: 13 residues. V trimming: 5 bases; J trimming: 7 bases; junction bases outside the gene matches: 5. For the CDR3, the DNA is TGTGCCAGCAGATCCGACAGGGTTGAAAAACTGTTTTTT. Its protein product is CASRSDRVEKLFF.

The CDR3 sequence is CAWSLLSGNTIYF. CDR3 DNA: TGTGCCTGGAGTCTATTATCTGGAAACACCATATATTTT. The chain joins TRBV30 to TRBJ1-3, with no clear D. The CDR3 is 13 residues long. Trimming took 2 bases from V and 1 from J, leaving 6 bases between them. Germline V gives CDR1 GTSNPN, CDR2 SVGIG (reference sequence). Complete variable domain (other parts from reference TRBV30 and TRBJ1-3): SQTIHQWPATLVQPVGSPLSLECTVEGTSNPNLYWYRQAAGRGLQLLFYSVGIGQISSEVPQNLSASRPQDRQFILSSKKLLLSDSGFYLCAWSLLSGNTIYFGEGSWLTVV.

The rearrangement joins TRBV5-4 to TRBJ2-5, with 7 bases that match TRBD1. The CDR3 length is 14 residues. The J segment lost 6 bases and the V segment lost 4 bases, leaving 9 bases of the junction unmatched. CDR1 and CDR2 from the germline V gene are SGHNT and YYREEE (reference sequence). The chain's CDR3 is CASSGQVGEKTQYF. The DNA for the CDR3 is TGTGCCAGCAGCGGACAGGTGGGGGAAAAGACCCAGTACTTC.

The table lists this clone with a count of one. The chain uses TRBV6-5 and TRBJ2-1; D is perhaps TRBD1 (5 bases). The CDR3 consists of 13 residues. From germline, CDR1 is MNHEY and CDR2 SVGAGI. Trimming left V 8 bases short and J 0 bases short, with 8 bases between. The CDR3 coding sequence is TGTGCCAGCGGGCAGGGCTCCTACAATGAGCAGTTCTTC. Protein: CASGQGSYNEQFF.

V gene TRBV6-2 or TRBV6-3 combines with J gene TRBJ2-5; D tentatively fits TRBD1 or TRBD2 (5 bases each). CDR3 length equals 13 residues. Per germline, CDR1 MNHEY and CDR2 SVGEGT. The V gene lost 2 bases and the J gene lost 7 bases, with 11 bases spanning the gap. This chain's CDR3 is CASSYGGPGTQYF. CDR3 DNA sequence: TGTGCCAGCAGTTACGGGGGACCCGGGACCCAGTACTTC.

The count of this clone is one. The V gene is TRBV29-1, the J gene TRBJ1-2; TRBD1 is a possible D gene (5 bases). Germline CDR1 reads SQVTM; CDR2 reads ANQGSEA. V was pared by 7 bases and J by 8 bases, with 11 bases between. The CDR3 consists of 10 residues. The CDR3: CSGGEPGYTF. The CDR3 bases are TGCAGCGGAGGGGAGCCCGGCTACACCTTC. The full variable domain, its missing parts supplied by reference TRBV29-1 and TRBJ1-2, is SAVISQKPSRDICQRGTSLTIQCQVDSQVTMMFWYRQQPGQSLTLIATANQGSEATYESGFVIDKFPISRPNLTFSTLTVSNMSPEDSSIYLCSGGEPGYTFGSGTRLTVV.

This chain joins TRBV28 and TRBJ2-2; 12 positions match TRBD2. The CDR3 extends over 15 amino acids. Germline lookup yields CDR1 MDHEN and CDR2 SYDVKM. V lost 6 bases and J lost 6; bases outside the gene matches: 5. The DNA for the CDR3 is TGTGCCAGCAGCCCTCTAGCGGGGGGGCCCGGGGAGCTGTTTTTT. Its translation is CASSPLAGGPGELFF. Full variable domain (outside the CDR3, taken from reference TRBV28 and TRBJ2-2): DVKVTQSSRYLVKRTGEKVFLECVQDMDHENMFWYRQDPGLGLRLIYFSYDVKMKEKGDIPEGYSVSREKKERFSLILESASTNQTSMYLCASSPLAGGPGELFFGEGSRLTVL.

The chain combines TRBV5-5 with TRBJ2-7; the match to TRBD1 covers 8 bases. V shed 0 bases and J 2 bases; nucleotides not matched to a gene: 4. Germline lookup yields CDR1 SGHKS and CDR2 YYEKEE (reference sequence). The CDR3 spans 15 residues. CDR3 nucleotide sequence: TGTGCCAGCAGCTTGGTTACAGGGGGTACCTACGAGCAGTACTTC. This encodes CASSLVTGGTYEQYF.

V and J are TRBV19 and TRBJ2-2; D is uncertain. V shed 0 bases and J shed 3 bases, with 8 bases lying between them. The germline gives CDR1 LNHDA, CDR2 SQIVND (reference sequence). There are 15 residues in the CDR3. CDR3 sequence (DNA): TGTGCCAGTAGTATAGATAGACCCTACACCGGGGAGCTGTTTTTT. This gives the protein CASSIDRPYTGELFF. The full variable domain, rest sourced from reference TRBV19 and TRBJ2-2, is DGGITQSPKYLFRKEGQNVTLSCEQNLNHDAMYWYRQDPGQGLRLIYYSQIVNDFQKGDIAEGYSVSREKKESFPLTVTSAQKNPTAFYLCASSIDRPYTGELFFGEGSRLTVL.

The chain combines TRBV7-8 with TRBJ2-1; 9 bases agree with TRBD2. The CDR3 is made up of 16 amino acids. Germline loops: CDR1 SGHVS, CDR2 FQNEAQ. Unmatched junction bases numbered 2, after V lost 0 bases and J lost 2 bases. CDR3 amino acids: CASSLAGGGAYNEQFF. For the CDR3, the DNA is TGTGCCAGCAGCTTAGCAGGCGGGGGGGCCTACAATGAGCAGTTCTTC.

The gene calls are TRBV7-2 and TRBJ1-6, with 7 bases lining up with TRBD1. Looked up from germline, CDR1 is SGHTA and CDR2 is FQGNSA. The CDR3 contains 16 residues. After removal of 5 bases from V and 7 bases from J, the junction contained 11 bases not matched to a gene. CDR3: CASSGPSGDRNSPLHF. DNA of the CDR3: TGTGCCAGCAGCGGACCCTCGGGGGACAGAAATTCACCCCTCCACTTT.

This clone has only a few counts. J is TRBJ2-7 and V is TRBV7-2; D may be TRBD2 (5 bases). CDR3 length equals 15 residues. V lost 8 bases, J lost 2 bases, and 19 bases lay in between. The germline gives CDR1 SGHTA, CDR2 FQGNSA. The CDR3 nucleotides are TGTGCCAGCGCGTTCCCCACGGGGAAGACCTACGAGCAGTACTTC. It specifies CASAFPTGKTYEQYF. Combining the CDR3 with reference TRBV7-2 and TRBJ2-7 gives the whole variable domain GAGVSQSPSNKVTEKGKDVELRCDPISGHTALYWYRQSLGQGLEFLIYFQGNSAPDKSGLPSDRFSAERTGGSVSTLTIQRTQQEDSAVYLCASAFPTGKTYEQYFGPGTRLTVT.